A single sample is the source of the 24 T cell receptor beta chains below, sequenced in a study of T cell changes during pregnancy in multiple sclerosis. The data were produced by immunoSEQ multiplex PCR, yet TCRdb's version contains in-frame clones alone and is incomplete. The sample carries over 30,000 clones, roughly nine tenths recorded once. The sequenced sample was CD8+ T cells from peripheral blood mononuclear cells, obtained in the second trimester of pregnancy. These receptors all come from a female donor in good health, enrolled as a control in a pregnancy study.

This rearrangement joins TRBV21-1 to TRBJ2-7; TRBD1, the D gene given by the table, was not confirmed from the DNA. TRBV21-1 is recorded as a pseudogene. This CDR3 comprises 14 residues. The CDR3 nucleotides read TGTGCCAGCAGCAACGATACAGGGGCCCACGAGCAGTACTTC. Protein product: CASSNDTGAHEQYF.

The chain joins TRBV7-3 to TRBJ2-3, with TRBD2 matching 8 bases. The V gene end was trimmed by 2 bases and the J gene end by 6 bases; junction bases not matched to a gene: 4. Germline CDR1 SGHTA, CDR2 FQGTGA. The CDR3 contains 14 residues. For the CDR3, the DNA is TGTGCCAGCAGCTTAGCGGGGGGCGGGGATACGCAGTATTTT. Encoded protein: CASSLAGGGDTQYF. The complete variable domain, with remaining parts taken from reference TRBV7-3 and TRBJ2-3, reads GAGVSQTPSNKVTEKGKYVELRCDPISGHTALYWYRQSLGQGPEFLIYFQGTGAADDSGLPNDRFFAVRPEGSVSTLKIQRTERGDSAVYLCASSLAGGGDTQYFGPGTRLTVL.

The J gene is TRBJ1-1, the V gene TRBV7-9; 11 bases fit TRBD1. The J segment lost 7 bases and the V segment lost 4 bases, leaving 5 bases of the junction unmatched. CDR1 is SEHNR, CDR2 FQNEAQ, per germline (reference sequence). The CDR3 totals 14 residues. Here the CDR3 DNA reads TGTGCCAGCAGCTCGACCGGGACAGGGGGTGAAGCTTTCTTT. This codes for CASSSTGTGGEAFF.

V gene TRBV6-5 combines with J gene TRBJ1-1; D is ambiguous. Trimming pared 2 bases from V and 0 bases from J, leaving 10 bases between. Germline loops: CDR1 MNHEY, CDR2 SVGAGI. The CDR3 is 15 amino acids. The chain's CDR3 is CASSYGTGLNTEAFF. The DNA of the CDR3 is TGTGCCAGCAGTTACGGTACGGGGTTGAACACTGAAGCTTTCTTT.

The chain carries TRBV27 and TRBJ2-7, with 8 nucleotides matching TRBD1. The CDR3 has 13 amino acids. The germline CDR1 and CDR2 sequences are MNHEY and SMNVEV (reference sequence). Trimming at V came to 7 bases and at J to 12 bases, leaving 14 bases not matched to a gene. CDR3 in DNA: TGTGCCAGCACTAGGGGACAGGCGGCTGGTTTGTACTTC. Its translation is CASTRGQAAGLYF.

This chain uses TRBV4-3 with TRBJ2-5; D call uncertain. Looked up from germline, CDR1 is LGHNA and CDR2 is YSLEER. V was clipped by 2 bases and J by 4 bases, with 11 bases between them. The CDR3 has 14 residues. The CDR3 region has the DNA TGCGCCAGCAGCCAATGGGCTCCCCGAGAGACCCAGTACTTC. It yields the protein CASSQWAPRETQYF.

This chain connects TRBV7-9 to TRBJ2-3, with TRBD1 matching over 7 bases. The length of the CDR3 is 16 residues. V lost 5 bases and J lost 0; bases outside the gene matches: 8. Germline assignment: CDR1 SEHNR and CDR2 FQNEAQ (reference sequence). The CDR3 region has the DNA TGTGCCAGCAGCCCGCCCGGGACAGTCAGCACAGATACGCAGTATTTT. It codes for CASSPPGTVSTDTQYF.

V is TRBV7-9 and J is TRBJ2-1, with D perhaps matching TRBD2 (5 bases). Trimming took off 3 bases at V and 3 bases at J, with 6 bases between the two ends. The CDR3 spans 13 residues. Germline V gives CDR1 SEHNR, CDR2 FQNEAQ (reference sequence). CDR3 nucleotide sequence: TGTGCCAGCAGCTTTGGAGGCTACAATGAGCAGTTCTTC. The encoded protein is CASSFGGYNEQFF. The full variable domain, completed using reference TRBV7-9 and TRBJ2-1, is DTGVSQNPRHKITKRGQNVTFRCDPISEHNRLYWYRQTLGQGPEFLTYFQNEAQLEKSRLLSDRFSAERPKGSFSTLEIQRTEQGDSAMYLCASSFGGYNEQFFGPGTRLTVL.

The chain has TRBV30 and TRBJ1-2; no firm D call. Looked up from germline, CDR1 is GTSNPN and CDR2 is SVGIG (reference sequence). The V end lost 5 bases, the J end lost 1 base, and 11 bases lay between the germline ends. This CDR3 comprises 13 residues. The CDR3 region has the DNA TGTGCCTGGGAGGAGACCGTTAACTATGGCTACACCTTC. This encodes CAWEETVNYGYTF.

The chain is built from TRBV11-2 and TRBJ2-5; the match to TRBD2 covers 7 bases. The CDR3 extends over 14 amino acids. CDR1 is SGHAT and CDR2 is FQNNGV in the germline V gene. V lost 1 base and J lost 5; bases outside the gene matches: 4. In DNA form, the CDR3 reads TGTGCCAGCAGCTTAGTGGGGGGGGTCGAGACCCAGTACTTC. The encoded protein is CASSLVGGVETQYF.

The chain joins TRBV6-5 to TRBJ1-4, with 8 bases that match TRBD1. Germline V gene lookup returns CDR1 MNHEY and CDR2 SVGAGI. The CDR3 is made up of 13 amino acids. V lost 5 bases to trimming and J lost 10 bases; unmatched junction nucleotides: 6. Written as DNA, the CDR3 is TGTGCCAGCAGTCAAGGACAGGGAGGAAAACTGTTTTTT. This translates into CASSQGQGGKLFF.

The V and J genes are TRBV30 and TRBJ2-1; D may be TRBD1 (6 bases). V lost 3 bases and J lost 4, with 10 bases in between. Looked up from germline, CDR1 is GTSNPN and CDR2 is SVGIG (reference sequence). The CDR3 runs 13 residues. The chain's CDR3 is CAWRQGNYNEQFF. Here the CDR3 DNA reads TGTGCCTGGAGACAGGGAAATTACAATGAGCAGTTCTTC.

This clone was recorded only once. This chain connects TRBV30 to TRBJ2-3; TRBD2 matches 8 bases. CDR3 size: 15 residues. Germline assignment: CDR1 GTSNPN and CDR2 SVGIG (reference sequence). The V gene end was trimmed by 0 bases and the J gene end by 4 bases; junction bases not matched to a gene: 6. The CDR3 coding sequence is TGTGCCTGGAGTGTAGCCAGCGGGAGCCCAGATACGCAGTATTTT. It translates to CAWSVASGSPDTQYF.

This chain links TRBV27 with TRBJ2-3; a possible D gene is TRBD1 (6 bases). CDR1 and CDR2 (germline): MNHEY, SMNVEV (reference sequence). The CDR3 is 14 residues long. The V and J ends lost 3 bases and 2 bases respectively, with 9 bases between them. CDR3 residues: CASSFGQYTDTQYF. The CDR3 region has the DNA TGTGCCAGCAGTTTTGGACAGTACACAGATACGCAGTATTTT.

Concerning this clone: Other DNA sequences of this sample code for an identical CDR3. The chain employs TRBV27 and TRBJ2-5; 10 bases fit TRBD1. This CDR3 is 13 amino acids long. Germline values: CDR1 MNHEY, CDR2 SMNVEV (reference sequence). Losses at the gene ends were 3 bases for V and 5 bases for J; bases not matched to a gene: 0. The CDR3 region is CASSLDRGETQYF. Here the CDR3 DNA reads TGTGCCAGCAGTTTGGACAGGGGGGAGACCCAGTACTTC.

This sequence joins TRBV9 and TRBJ2-2; D is ambiguous. Germline V gives CDR1 SGDLS, CDR2 YYNGEE. Deletions cut 1 base from V and 0 bases from J, with 7 bases between. This CDR3 is 15 amino acids long. In DNA, the CDR3 is TGTGCCAGCAGCGTAAGTAGATCGAACACCGGGGAGCTGTTTTTT. Residues: CASSVSRSNTGELFF.

This chain connects TRBV6-1 to TRBJ2-3; 11 bases match TRBD2. With V trimmed by 4 bases and J by 2 bases, 5 bases remained unmatched. The CDR3 length is 16 residues. Germline assignment: CDR1 MNHNS and CDR2 SASEGT. The CDR3, as DNA: TGTGCCAGCAGTGCCACGACTAGCGGGGCCACAGATACGCAGTATTTT. This translates into CASSATTSGATDTQYF.

The V gene is TRBV7-6, the J gene TRBJ1-2, with D maybe TRBD1 (5 bases). Germline values: CDR1 SGHVS, CDR2 FNYEAQ. This CDR3 is built from 13 residues. V was clipped by 1 base and J by 4 bases, with 7 bases between them. The CDR3 loop is CASSLEGRYGYTF. The CDR3, as DNA: TGTGCCAGCAGCTTAGAGGGGCGCTATGGCTACACCTTC.

The rearrangement links TRBV10-3 to TRBJ1-1, with 9 bases aligning to TRBD1. The germline gives CDR1 ENHRY, CDR2 SYGVKD. Unmatched junction bases numbered 9, after V lost 7 bases and J lost 3 bases. The CDR3 spans 15 residues. In DNA, the CDR3 is TGTGCCATCACGGGGCGGCGGACAGGGGACACTGAAGCTTTCTTT. It translates to CAITGRRTGDTEAFF.

V usage is TRBV4-1 and J usage is TRBJ1-2; no definite D call. The CDR3 loop spans 17 amino acids. V dropped 0 bases and J dropped 0 bases, with 14 bases sitting between them. Germline V gene lookup returns CDR1 MGHRA and CDR2 YSYEKL. CDR3 sequence reads: CASSQDLTLRTNYGYTF. DNA for the CDR3: TGCGCCAGCAGCCAAGATTTGACACTGCGCACTAACTATGGCTACACCTTC.

This clone is categorized as medium-sized (0.01 to 0.1%). The genes are TRBV21-1 and TRBJ1-2; TRBD1 was called by the table and not checked on the DNA. TRBV21-1 corresponds to a pseudogene. The CDR3 loop spans 11 amino acids. The CDR3 DNA is TGTGCCAGCAGCAATTACAGCGGCTACACCTTC. Translated: CASSNYSGYTF.

The chain carries TRBV7-9 and TRBJ1-2; 7 bases map to TRBD1. The CDR3 loop spans 17 amino acids. The germline V gene has CDR1 SEHNR and CDR2 FQNEAQ (reference sequence). J was trimmed by 2 bases and V by 5 bases; bases with no gene match: 14. CDR3 residues: CASSHASGTDYNYGYTF. The CDR3 coding sequence is TGTGCCAGCAGCCATGCTTCTGGGACAGACTACAACTATGGCTACACCTTC.

This clone was seen a handful of times. The rearrangement joins TRBV30 to TRBJ1-2, with D perhaps TRBD1 (5 bases). This CDR3 has 14 amino acids. V was trimmed by 1 base and J by 8 bases, leaving 17 bases between them. CDR1 is GTSNPN and CDR2 is SVGIG in the germline V gene (reference sequence). CDR3 region: CAWSAGTPRRGYTF. CDR3 nucleotide sequence: TGTGCCTGGAGTGCCGGGACTCCCAGGCGAGGCTACACCTTC.

The chain employs TRBV4-1 and TRBJ1-1, with D maybe TRBD1 (5 bases). The germline CDR1 and CDR2 sequences are MGHRA and YSYEKL. The CDR3 spans 17 residues. V lost 0 bases and J lost 1, with 15 bases in between. The CDR3 reads CASSQDWGGAENTEAFF. Written as DNA, the CDR3 is TGCGCCAGCAGCCAAGATTGGGGTGGGGCAGAGAACACTGAAGCTTTCTTT.